These 32 T cell receptor beta chains were sequenced from one sample in a study of blood T cell repertoires in COVID-19. Clones were sequenced by immunoSEQ multiplex PCR, and TCRdb holds only the in-frame ones, with some missing. This table has fewer than 500,000 clones, roughly 88% appearing once. The sequenced sample consisted of peripheral blood. These receptors were collected from a woman between 25 and 40 years old with active or convalescent COVID-19.

This clone was observed a single time. This chain connects TRBV18 to TRBJ1-1; the match to TRBD1 covers 8 bases. CDR1 is KGHSH, CDR2 LQKENI, per germline. Unmatched junction bases numbered 7, after V lost 2 bases and J lost 2 bases. The CDR3 sequence is 16 residues long. CDR3 DNA sequence: TGTGCCAGCTCACCAAGAGGACAGGGCGGAAACACTGAAGCTTTCTTT. Translating it yields CASSPRGQGGNTEAFF. Based on the CDR3 plus reference TRBV18 and TRBJ1-1, the full variable domain is NAGVMQNPRHLVRRRGQEARLRCSPMKGHSHVYWYRQLPEEGLKFMVYLQKENIIDESGMPKERFSAEFPKEGPSILRIQQVVRGDSAAYFCASSPRGQGGNTEAFFGQGTRLTVV.

The J gene is TRBJ2-1, the V gene TRBV27, with TRBD2 matching over 10 bases. The V segment lost 9 bases and the J segment 10 bases; nucleotides outside the gene matches: 18. Germline values: CDR1 MNHEY, CDR2 SMNVEV (reference sequence). The CDR3 runs 16 residues. The CDR3: CASASISGRFPLEQFF. In nucleotides, the CDR3 is TGTGCCAGTGCCAGCATTAGCGGGAGGTTTCCCTTGGAGCAGTTCTTC.

The J gene is TRBJ2-5, the V gene TRBV12-3 or TRBV12-4; tentatively, D is TRBD2 (6 bases). There are 11 residues in the CDR3. Trimming took 6 bases from V and 7 from J, leaving 9 bases between them. CDR3 DNA sequence: TGTGCCAGCAGCCACGGGGGGACCCAGTACTTC. Protein product: CASSHGGTQYF.

J is TRBJ1-3 and V is TRBV10-3; TRBD1 might be the D (5 bases). Germline V gives CDR1 ENHRY, CDR2 SYGVKD. V was clipped by 0 bases and J by 0 bases, with 15 bases between them. The CDR3 loop spans 18 amino acids. The CDR3 sequence is CAISESGGGFVSGNTIYF. CDR3 sequence (DNA): TGTGCCATCAGTGAGTCTGGGGGGGGTTTCGTCTCTGGAAACACCATATATTTT.

This clone has a single count. V gene TRBV19 combines with J gene TRBJ1-6; 10 positions agree with TRBD1. The CDR3 sequence is 15 residues long. CDR1 and CDR2 from the germline V gene are LNHDA and SQIVND (reference sequence). V was pared by 7 bases and J by 14 bases, with 14 bases of the junction left unmatched. CDR3 protein: CASNSRDRGVLALHF. In DNA form, the CDR3 reads TGTGCCAGTAATTCCCGGGACAGGGGAGTCCTGGCCCTCCACTTT.

V gene TRBV7-9 combines with J gene TRBJ2-5, with a possible D match to TRBD2 (7 bases). The CDR3 contains 15 residues. V lost 4 bases and J lost 1, with 13 bases in between. Germline values: CDR1 SEHNR, CDR2 FQNEAQ (reference sequence). CDR3 bases: TGTGCCAGCAGCTCGGAGGGGGGGATCCAAGAGACCCAGTACTTC. Translation gives CASSSEGGIQETQYF.

The rearrangement uses TRBV3-1 (or the pseudogene TRBV3-2) and TRBJ1-2, with 7 positions matching TRBD1. V lost 8 bases, J lost 2 bases, and 2 bases stayed unmatched. This CDR3 is 12 amino acids long. The germline gives CDR1 LGHDT, CDR2 YNNKEL (reference sequence). The CDR3 DNA sequence: TGTGCCAGCCGACAGGGAAACTATGGCTACACCTTC. Its protein product is CASRQGNYGYTF.

V is TRBV6-6 and J is TRBJ1-2; 8 nucleotides line up with TRBD1. Trimming took 6 bases from V and 8 from J; bases not matched to a gene: 8. The length of the CDR3 is 13 residues. Germline CDR1 and CDR2: MNHNY and SVGAGI (reference sequence). The CDR3 reads CASSPTGDRGYTF. The CDR3 nucleotides are TGTGCCAGCAGCCCAACCGGGGACAGGGGCTACACCTTC.

The CDR3 spells CASTKAGGLDNEQFF. In DNA, the CDR3 is TGTGCCAGTACTAAAGCGGGGGGGCTCGACAATGAGCAGTTCTTC. J is TRBJ2-1 and V is TRBV19; 10 bases fit TRBD2. This CDR3 comprises 15 residues. J lost 5 bases, V lost 7 bases, and 8 bases had no gene match. Germline assignment: CDR1 LNHDA and CDR2 SQIVND (reference sequence).

The chain couples TRBV29-1 to TRBJ2-4; 7 bases match TRBD1. Germline CDR1 SQVTM, CDR2 ANQGSEA. The CDR3 extends over 15 amino acids. Unmatched junction bases numbered 2, after V lost 0 bases and J lost 0 bases. In nucleotides, the CDR3 is TGCAGCGTTGAAGACTGGACAGGAGCCAAAAACATTCAGTACTTC. This encodes CSVEDWTGAKNIQYF.

V is TRBV2 and J is TRBJ1-6; 10 nucleotides agree with TRBD1. The CDR3 runs 15 residues. Germline lookup yields CDR1 SNHLY and CDR2 FYNNEI. V shed 4 bases and J 5 bases; nucleotides not matched to a gene: 2. CDR3 nucleotide sequence: TGTGCCAGCAGTGGGGGGACAGGGGATAATTCACCCCTCCACTTT. The encoded protein is CASSGGTGDNSPLHF.

The genes are TRBV4-1 and TRBJ1-2; 7 nucleotides align to TRBD1. CDR3 size: 14 residues. The V segment lost 2 bases and the J segment 8 bases; nucleotides outside the gene matches: 8. Per the germline V gene, CDR1 is MGHRA and CDR2 is YSYEKL. This CDR3 is CASSQLQGQGGYTF. The CDR3 region has the DNA TGCGCCAGCAGCCAACTACAGGGGCAAGGAGGCTACACCTTC.

The chain uses TRBV7-9 and TRBJ1-1, with D possibly matching TRBD1 (6 bases). The CDR3 loop spans 14 amino acids. V lost 4 bases and J lost 2, with 11 bases in between. CDR1 and CDR2 from the germline V gene are SEHNR and FQNEAQ (reference sequence). This CDR3 reads CASSYGTLNTEAFF. The CDR3 nucleotides are TGTGCCAGCAGCTATGGGACATTAAACACTGAAGCTTTCTTT.

This rearrangement joins TRBV5-6 to TRBJ2-1, with D possibly TRBD2 on 5 matching bases. The CDR3 is 16 residues long. CDR1 is SGHDT, CDR2 YYEEEE, per germline. V dropped 0 bases and J dropped 4 bases, with 14 bases sitting between them. This chain's CDR3 is CASSLGSGHGYNEQFF. CDR3 coding DNA: TGTGCCAGCAGCTTGGGGAGCGGCCATGGGTACAATGAGCAGTTCTTC.

The J gene is TRBJ1-2, the V gene TRBV5-1, with 7 positions matching TRBD1. CDR1 is SGHRS and CDR2 is YFSETQ in the germline V gene. V lost 6 bases, J lost 3 bases, and 11 bases stayed unmatched. The CDR3 covers 15 residues. CDR3: CASTPDRVYHYGYTF. The CDR3 DNA is TGCGCCAGCACCCCTGACAGGGTTTATCACTATGGCTACACCTTC.

The chain uses TRBV24-1 and TRBJ2-2, with D maybe TRBD2 (6 bases). The CDR3 extends over 16 amino acids. With 1 base removed from V and 4 bases from J, the gap between germline ends came to 12 bases. Germline V lookup: CDR1 KGHDR, CDR2 SFDVKD. This CDR3 reads CATSDFQGSGTGELFF. The DNA of the CDR3 is TGTGCCACCAGTGATTTTCAGGGTAGCGGCACCGGGGAGCTGTTTTTT.

The V call is TRBV7-9, the J call TRBJ2-1, with a weak D call TRBD2 (5 bases). Germline CDR1 and CDR2: SEHNR and FQNEAQ (reference sequence). The V gene lost 4 bases and the J gene lost 4 bases, with 5 bases spanning the gap. The length of the CDR3 is 12 residues. The CDR3: CASSWRYNEQFF. CDR3 coding DNA: TGTGCCAGCAGCTGGAGGTACAATGAGCAGTTCTTC.

This chain connects TRBV6-5 to TRBJ1-5; no clear D gene. The germline gives CDR1 MNHEY, CDR2 SVGAGI. CDR3 length: 13 amino acids. Here the CDR3 DNA reads TGTGCGAGCGCGGTATATAGCAATCAGCCCCAGCATTTT. This encodes CASAVYSNQPQHF.

The chain links TRBV19 to TRBJ1-6; TRBD1 matches at 7 bases. The CDR3 runs to 16 residues. The germline CDR1 and CDR2 sequences are LNHDA and SQIVND (reference sequence). J gave up 7 bases and V 5 bases, and 11 bases lay outside the gene matches. In DNA form, the CDR3 reads TGTGCCAGTAGTCCGCGACAGGGAGAGGACAATTCACCCCTCCACTTT. Protein sequence: CASSPRQGEDNSPLHF.

The gene calls are TRBV2 and TRBJ2-1, with D maybe TRBD2 (5 bases). CDR3 size: 14 residues. Germline-derived CDR1 and CDR2 are SNHLY and FYNNEI. V was clipped by 7 bases and J by 3 bases, with 13 bases between them. The CDR3 protein is CASTPGSFYNEQFF. CDR3 DNA sequence: TGTGCCAGCACCCCGGGATCCTTCTACAATGAGCAGTTCTTC.

The table lists this clone with a few counts. This CDR3 reads CASSEDRVYYGYTF. The CDR3 nucleotides are TGTGCCAGCAGTGAAGACCGGGTATACTATGGCTACACCTTC. The V call is TRBV6-1, the J call TRBJ1-2; no reliable D call. Germline-derived CDR1 and CDR2 are MNHNS and SASEGT. The CDR3 runs 14 residues. Trimming removed 1 base from V and 3 bases from J, with 9 bases in between.

The chain combines TRBV6-1 with TRBJ2-2; TRBD2 matches 10 bases. The CDR3 contains 15 residues. V was pared by 3 bases and J by 6 bases, with 4 bases of the junction left unmatched. Germline V CDR1 and CDR2: MNHNS, SASEGT. The CDR3 DNA follows: TGTGCCAGCAGTGATGAAGCGGGAGGGCCCGGGGAGCTGTTTTTT. This encodes CASSDEAGGPGELFF.

This clone occurred a few times. This rearrangement joins TRBV6-5 to TRBJ2-3, with 8 positions matching TRBD2. V was pared by 8 bases and J by 2 bases, with 3 bases of the junction left unmatched. Germline CDR1 and CDR2: MNHEY and SVGAGI. CDR3 length: 13 amino acids. CDR3 region: CASRSGDTDTQYF. As DNA, the CDR3 is TGTGCCAGCCGTAGCGGGGACACAGATACGCAGTATTTT.

This chain joins TRBV4-1 and TRBJ2-1; the match to TRBD2 covers 9 bases. Germline CDR1 and CDR2: MGHRA and YSYEKL. The CDR3 extends over 17 amino acids. Unmatched junction bases numbered 6, after V lost 1 base and J lost 2 bases. The CDR3 sequence: CASSQVWGLATYNEQFF. The CDR3 DNA reads TGCGCCAGCAGCCAAGTATGGGGACTAGCTACCTACAATGAGCAGTTCTTC.

V is TRBV29-1 and J is TRBJ2-7, with D possibly TRBD2 on 6 matching bases. This CDR3 has 16 residues. Per germline, CDR1 SQVTM and CDR2 ANQGSEA. Trimming removed 6 bases at V and 7 bases at J, with 28 bases between. CDR3 protein: CSVAGGLERTTYEQYF. The DNA for the CDR3 is TGCAGCGTCGCTGGGGGACTCGAGCGTACCACGTATGAGCAGTACTTC.

The chain recombines TRBV18 with TRBJ2-7; D is possibly TRBD1 (6 bases). V was trimmed by 5 bases and J by 4 bases, leaving 9 bases between them. The germline V gene encodes CDR1 KGHSH and CDR2 LQKENI. This CDR3 is built from 12 residues. The CDR3 region is CASSEQGYEQYF. Here the CDR3 DNA reads TGTGCCAGCTCAGAGCAGGGGTACGAGCAGTACTTC.

The J gene is TRBJ1-2, the V gene TRBV21-1. TRBV21-1 is marked as a pseudogene. CDR3 size: 12 residues. The CDR3 nucleotides are TGTGCCAGCAGCAAAGTGGAGGCTGGCTACACCTTC. It yields the protein CASSKVEAGYTF.

The chain recombines TRBV27 with TRBJ1-6, with D possibly being TRBD1 (5 bases). The CDR3 has 13 amino acids. The germline V and J ends were trimmed by 6 bases and 7 bases, with 10 bases remaining between them. Germline-derived CDR1 and CDR2 are MNHEY and SMNVEV (reference sequence). The CDR3 region has the DNA TGTGCCAGCAGGGGGGGTGGGAATTCACCCCTCCACTTT. This codes for CASRGGGNSPLHF.

The chain couples TRBV6-5 to TRBJ2-5, with 8 bases identical to TRBD2. CDR3 length: 13 residues. Germline trimming cut 6 bases from V and 4 bases from J; bases unmatched to any gene: 4. The germline V gene encodes CDR1 MNHEY and CDR2 SVGAGI. The CDR3 sequence is CASSQGLAETQYF. DNA for the CDR3: TGTGCCAGCAGCCAAGGACTAGCAGAGACCCAGTACTTC.

The chain couples TRBV7-8 to TRBJ2-7; D gene ambiguous. The CDR3 runs 14 residues. Germline-derived CDR1 and CDR2 are SGHVS and FQNEAQ. V was clipped by 1 base and J by 3 bases, with 10 bases between them. CDR3 sequence (DNA): TGTGCCAGCAGCTTAGTTGCCGGGTACTACGAGCAGTACTTC. Amino acid sequence: CASSLVAGYYEQYF.

This chain uses TRBV11-3 with TRBJ2-7, with 14 nucleotides matching TRBD2. This CDR3 comprises 17 residues. Trimming removed 5 bases from V and 6 bases from J; junction bases left unmatched: 12. Germline V gene lookup returns CDR1 SGHNT and CDR2 YENEEA. CDR3 amino acids: CASSLGTSGSGPAEQYF. In nucleotides, the CDR3 is TGTGCCAGCAGCCTGGGGACTAGCGGGAGTGGTCCGGCCGAGCAGTACTTC.

The chain joins TRBV6-2 or TRBV6-3 to TRBJ1-1; D perhaps matches TRBD1 (6 bases). The V end lost 6 bases, the J end lost 6 bases, and 20 bases lay between the germline ends. Germline lookup yields CDR1 MNHEY and CDR2 SVGEGT. The CDR3 loop spans 15 amino acids. CDR3 sequence reads: CASSQDRFGWPEAFF. CDR3 DNA: TGTGCCAGCAGCCAAGACAGGTTCGGTTGGCCTGAAGCTTTCTTT.